The next 31 T cell receptor beta chains were all read from a single sample in a study of vaccination and CD4 T cells after COVID-19. Cultured CD4+ T cells had their DNA profiled by the Oncomine TCR Beta short-read assay. Via MiXCR, TCRdb re-called the PCR reads, giving one row per CDR3 protein. The sample contains 13,000 to 15,000 distinct CDR3 sequences, about 47% of which appear only once. Treatment reported: approximately 9-day PBMC culture with coronavirus spike peptide pools or control peptides (ViraFEST assay). These TCRs' antigens remain unknown. Material: CD4+ T cells from blood, cultured in vitro. These receptors were taken from a human donor who had recovered from COVID-19.

V and J are TRBV30 and TRBJ1-1; TRBD1 is a possible D gene (6 bases). Per germline, CDR1 GTSNPN and CDR2 SVGIG (reference sequence). This CDR3 comprises 14 residues. V lost 2 bases to trimming and J lost 7 bases, with 17 bases between them. The CDR3 nucleotides read TGTGCCTGGAGTACGCGAGGGGGTGACGGTGAAGCTTTCTTT. Its translation is CAWSTRGGDGEAFF.

The chain recombines TRBV7-3 with TRBJ2-3; perhaps TRBD2 as D (7 bases). Per the germline V gene, CDR1 is SGHTA and CDR2 is FQGTGA. Trimming took 5 bases from V and 0 from J, leaving 12 bases between them. The CDR3 extends over 15 amino acids. The CDR3 nucleotides read TGTGCCAGCAGCCCGGGGGGCACTAGCACAGATACGCAGTATTTT. Translating gives CASSPGGTSTDTQYF.

In this sample, this clonotype turned up a few times. This chain joins TRBV6-4 and TRBJ2-3, with a possible D match to TRBD2 (6 bases). This CDR3 is built from 15 residues. CDR1 is MRHNA and CDR2 is SNTAGT in the germline V gene. V was clipped by 0 bases and J by 0 bases, with 7 bases between them. The CDR3 nucleotides read TGTGCCAGCAGTGACTCAGCGGGTAGCACAGATACGCAGTATTTT. Its protein is CASSDSAGSTDTQYF.

This rearrangement joins TRBV19 to TRBJ1-1, with unresolved D. The germline V gene has CDR1 LNHDA and CDR2 SQIVND (reference sequence). Trimming shortened V by 6 bases and J by 11 bases, and 19 bases separated the two germline ends. There are 13 residues in the CDR3. The CDR3 nucleotides are TGTGCCAGTAGGATCCCCCCAAACGACAAGGCTTTCTTT. It codes for CASRIPPNDKAFF.

This clonotype has a handful of counts. This chain joins TRBV4-1 and TRBJ1-5, with 8 bases that match TRBD1. CDR1 and CDR2 (germline): MGHRA, YSYEKL. This CDR3 comprises 19 residues. Trimming cost V 4 bases and J 3 bases; bases outside gene matches: 17. Written as DNA, the CDR3 is TGCGCCAGCAGCCCCAGGGCTTCTACAGGGGGGATCACCAATCAGCCCCAGCATTTT. Protein product: CASSPRASTGGITNQPQHF.

V and J are TRBV19 and TRBJ1-6; TRBD1 agrees at 7 bases. Germline loops: CDR1 LNHDA, CDR2 SQIVND (reference sequence). The CDR3 runs 14 residues. The J segment lost 5 bases and the V segment lost 5 bases, leaving 3 bases of the junction unmatched. Here the CDR3 DNA reads TGTGCCAGTAGTTTGGGACAGAATAATTCACCCCTCCACTTT. It codes for CASSLGQNNSPLHF.

By share, this clonotype counts as medium-sized. The chain links TRBV18 to TRBJ2-7; D could derive from TRBD1 or TRBD2 (5 bases each). CDR3 length: 14 amino acids. CDR1 KGHSH and CDR2 LQKENI come from the germline V gene. Trimming cost V 3 bases and J 1 base, with 10 bases left between them. The CDR3 region has the DNA TGTGCCAGCTCACCCGGGACGGAATCCTACGAGCAGTACTTC. The encoded protein is CASSPGTESYEQYF.

The chain carries TRBV2 and TRBJ2-2; 7 positions match TRBD1. Trimming cost V 6 bases and J 1 base; bases outside gene matches: 5. The CDR3 is 15 residues long. The germline CDR1 and CDR2 sequences are SNHLY and FYNNEI. The CDR3 sequence: CASRVGQQNTGELFF. DNA of the CDR3: TGTGCCAGCAGGGTGGGACAGCAGAACACCGGGGAGCTGTTTTTT. Full variable domain (rest looked up from reference TRBV2 and TRBJ2-2): EPEVTQTPSHQVTQMGQEVILRCVPISNHLYFYWYRQILGQKVEFLVSFYNNEISEKSEIFDDQFSVERPDGSNFTLKIRSTKLEDSAMYFCASRVGQQNTGELFFGEGSRLTVL.

This clonotype has more than one count but fewer than ten. The V gene is TRBV19, the J gene TRBJ1-2, with D uncertain. The length of the CDR3 is 15 residues. The germline CDR1 and CDR2 sequences are LNHDA and SQIVND (reference sequence). Trimming shortened V by 4 bases and J by 2 bases, and 14 bases separated the two germline ends. The CDR3 loop is CASSTPTPTNYGYTF. The CDR3 nucleotides read TGTGCCAGTAGTACCCCTACACCAACGAACTATGGCTACACCTTC.

V usage is TRBV7-8 and J usage is TRBJ2-7; D gene uncertain. Trimming shortened V by 1 base and J by 3 bases, and 13 bases separated the two germline ends. CDR3 length: 15 residues. CDR1 SGHVS and CDR2 FQNEAQ come from the germline V gene. CDR3 DNA sequence: TGTGCCAGCAGCTTAGGATCCGGGCCCGACTACGAGCAGTACTTC. Residues: CASSLGSGPDYEQYF.

The genes are TRBV2 and TRBJ2-7, with 8 bases that match TRBD1. V was pared by 4 bases and J by 2 bases, with 7 bases of the junction left unmatched. Germline CDR1 reads SNHLY; CDR2 reads FYNNEI. This CDR3 has 15 amino acids. CDR3 nucleotide sequence: TGTGCCAGCAGTGGTGGACAGGGCCAGGCCTACGAGCAGTACTTC. Its protein is CASSGGQGQAYEQYF. The complete variable domain, with remaining parts taken from reference TRBV2 and TRBJ2-7, reads EPEVTQTPSHQVTQMGQEVILRCVPISNHLYFYWYRQILGQKVEFLVSFYNNEISEKSEIFDDQFSVERPDGSNFTLKIRSTKLEDSAMYFCASSGGQGQAYEQYFGPGTRLTVT.

The V and J genes are TRBV20-1 and TRBJ2-1; D gene ambiguous. The CDR3 has 14 residues. V was cut by 7 bases and J by 2 bases, with 15 bases left in between. The germline V gene encodes CDR1 DFQATT and CDR2 SNEGSKA (reference sequence). The CDR3 bases are TGCAGTGTTCAACGCGACCGTACCTACAATGAGCAGTTCTTC. It specifies CSVQRDRTYNEQFF.

This rearrangement joins TRBV19 to TRBJ2-7; D is unresolved. In germline, CDR1 is LNHDA, CDR2 SQIVND (reference sequence). This CDR3 has 16 residues. Trimming removed 5 bases at V and 2 bases at J, with 19 bases between. CDR3 loop: CASSPDRRPNTYEQYF. DNA for the CDR3: TGTGCCAGTAGTCCCGATCGTAGGCCTAATACCTACGAGCAGTACTTC.

The chain has TRBV12-3 or TRBV12-4 and TRBJ1-5; D is perhaps TRBD1 (6 bases). The CDR3 has 15 residues. Deletions cut 2 bases from V and 0 bases from J, with 8 bases between. CDR3 sequence: CASSLSRGSNQPQHF. For the CDR3, the DNA is TGTGCCAGCAGTTTAAGCAGGGGTAGCAATCAGCCCCAGCATTTT.

J is TRBJ2-5 and V is TRBV6-1, with 7 bases that match TRBD2. CDR3 length equals 16 residues. Unmatched junction bases numbered 12, after V lost 3 bases and J lost 5 bases. Germline lookup yields CDR1 MNHNS and CDR2 SASEGT. The CDR3 reads CASSDSLAAARETQYF. DNA for the CDR3: TGTGCCAGCAGTGATAGCCTAGCGGCCGCCCGGGAGACCCAGTACTTC.

V and J are TRBV6-5 and TRBJ1-1; 11 nucleotides agree with TRBD1. The CDR3 totals 21 residues. CDR1 is MNHEY and CDR2 is SVGAGI in the germline V gene. The V and J ends lost 2 bases and 4 bases, in that order; junction bases with no gene match: 21. CDR3 amino acids: CASSYRPPNSGTGGLGTEAFF. CDR3 bases: TGTGCCAGCAGTTACCGACCCCCTAACTCCGGGACAGGGGGTCTAGGCACTGAAGCTTTCTTT.

This clonotype is a singleton in its sample. The V and J genes are TRBV7-2 and TRBJ1-3, with unresolved D. This CDR3 has 15 amino acids. The ends were cut back, 5 bases at V and 1 base at J, with 12 bases in the middle. Germline V gene data show CDR1 as SGHTA and CDR2 as FQGNSA. This CDR3 is CASSTRPVSGNTIYF. CDR3 coding DNA: TGTGCCAGCAGCACCAGACCCGTTTCTGGAAACACCATATATTTT.

This clonotype was detected a few times. V gene TRBV7-8 combines with J gene TRBJ1-2; weak D call: TRBD1 (5 bases). There are 13 residues in the CDR3. V lost 5 bases, J lost 9 bases, and 16 bases lay in between. In germline, CDR1 is SGHVS, CDR2 FQNEAQ. CDR3 amino acids: CASSPRNGGSYTF. CDR3 bases: TGTGCCAGCAGCCCCCGAAACGGGGGAAGCTACACCTTC. The full variable domain, with the rest looked up from reference TRBV7-8 and TRBJ1-2, is GAGVSQSPRYKVAKRGQDVALRCDPISGHVSLFWYQQALGQGPEFLTYFQNEAQLDKSGLPSDRFFAERPEGSVSTLKIQRTQQEDSAVYLCASSPRNGGSYTFGSGTRLTVV.

The V call is TRBV2, the J call TRBJ2-7; TRBD2 aligns across 8 bases. CDR1 and CDR2 from the germline V gene are SNHLY and FYNNEI. This CDR3 has 17 amino acids. Unmatched junction bases numbered 23, after V lost 4 bases and J lost 12 bases. As DNA, the CDR3 is TGTGCCAGCAGTGGTGTTAGCGGGAAGATGTCAAGCGTAGGTTGGTACTTC. Its translation: CASSGVSGKMSSVGWYF.

This clonotype has a handful of counts. The CDR3 spells CSAQGGPYNEQFF. CDR3 DNA: TGCAGTGCCCAGGGAGGGCCCTACAATGAGCAGTTCTTC. The J gene is TRBJ2-1, the V gene TRBV20-1, with 7 bases aligning to TRBD2. Germline V gene data show CDR1 as DFQATT and CDR2 as SNEGSKA (reference sequence). Trimming cost V 6 bases and J 2 bases; bases outside gene matches: 4. There are 13 residues in the CDR3.

This rearrangement joins TRBV28 to TRBJ1-5; D gene unclear. Germline V CDR1 and CDR2: MDHEN, SYDVKM. The CDR3 runs to 16 residues. V was cut by 1 base and J by 2 bases, with 12 bases left in between. Here the CDR3 reads CASSLLAGARNQPQHF. The CDR3 DNA sequence: TGTGCCAGCAGTTTATTAGCCGGAGCCCGCAATCAGCCCCAGCATTTT.

The chain carries TRBV20-1 and TRBJ2-7; D is unclear. Trimming stripped 5 bases from V and 0 bases from J, with 11 bases between. This CDR3 has 13 amino acids. Per the germline V gene, CDR1 is DFQATT and CDR2 is SNEGSKA (reference sequence). The CDR3 region is CSALIFSSYEQYF. The CDR3 DNA reads TGCAGTGCTCTTATCTTTAGCTCCTACGAGCAGTACTTC.

This chain uses TRBV24-1 with TRBJ2-5; the D is unclear. The CDR3 length is 14 residues. Germline CDR1 reads KGHDR; CDR2 reads SFDVKD. V was shortened by 3 bases and J by 3 bases, with 10 bases between the two germline ends. The CDR3 here is CATSDTTVEETQYF. The CDR3, as DNA: TGTGCCACCAGTGATACTACGGTAGAAGAGACCCAGTACTTC.

J is TRBJ2-4 and V is TRBV20-1, with D maybe TRBD2 (6 bases). Trimming removed 3 bases at V and 6 bases at J, with 12 bases between. CDR3 length equals 13 residues. Germline assignment: CDR1 DFQATT and CDR2 SNEGSKA (reference sequence). The CDR3 region is CSASHGSTNIQYF. The CDR3 DNA follows: TGCAGTGCTAGTCACGGGAGTACAAACATTCAGTACTTC.

The rearrangement joins TRBV30 to TRBJ1-6, with D perhaps TRBD1 (5 bases). There are 14 residues in the CDR3. V gave up 3 bases and J gave up 0 bases, with 6 bases separating them. Germline assignment: CDR1 GTSNPN and CDR2 SVGIG (reference sequence). The CDR3 sequence is CAWRGTSYNSPLHF. Here the CDR3 DNA reads TGTGCCTGGAGGGGGACCTCCTATAATTCACCCCTCCACTTT.

This clonotype is judged medium-sized. The V call is TRBV20-1, the J call TRBJ1-2, with 9 bases matching TRBD1. Germline trimming cut 1 base from V and 2 bases from J; bases unmatched to any gene: 8. The CDR3 loop spans 16 amino acids. Germline V gene sequence: CDR1 DFQATT, CDR2 SNEGSKA (reference sequence). In DNA, the CDR3 is TGCAGTGCTAGAGCCTTGACCGGGACAGGGAACTATGGCTACACCTTC. Translating it yields CSARALTGTGNYGYTF.

The chain carries TRBV5-5 and TRBJ2-2; D could derive from TRBD1 or TRBD2 (5 bases each). V was trimmed by 4 bases and J by 1 base, leaving 11 bases between them. CDR3 length equals 15 residues. In germline, CDR1 is SGHKS, CDR2 YYEKEE (reference sequence). CDR3 sequence reads: CASSPVGGNTGELFF. The CDR3 nucleotides read TGTGCCAGCAGCCCGGTTGGGGGGAACACCGGGGAGCTGTTTTTT.

The chain carries TRBV18 and TRBJ1-5; 8 positions agree with TRBD1. V was pared by 5 bases and J by 3 bases, with 3 bases of the junction left unmatched. The V gene's germline CDR1 is KGHSH and CDR2 LQKENI. CDR3 length equals 14 residues. The CDR3 DNA reads as TGTGCCAGCTCATCGGGACAGGTCAATCAGCCCCAGCATTTT. Translated: CASSSGQVNQPQHF.

This sequence joins TRBV28 and TRBJ1-5, with 10 bases fitting TRBD1. CDR3 length: 19 amino acids. Germline V CDR1 and CDR2: MDHEN, SYDVKM. Trimming took 5 bases from V and 4 from J; bases not matched to a gene: 17. The CDR3 DNA is TGTGCCAGCAGTAATATCGATAGACAGGGGGCGTTAAGGAATCAGCCCCAGCATTTT. It is translated as CASSNIDRQGALRNQPQHF.

CDR3 in amino acids: CSARDSLLAGVYEQYF. The CDR3 DNA is TGCAGTGCTAGAGACTCTTTGCTAGCGGGAGTCTACGAGCAGTACTTC. The chain employs TRBV20-1 and TRBJ2-7; 10 bases are shared with TRBD2. Germline-derived CDR1 and CDR2 are DFQATT and SNEGSKA (reference sequence). The CDR3 is made up of 16 amino acids. Trimming cost V 0 bases and J 3 bases; bases outside gene matches: 8.

The chain links TRBV4-2 to TRBJ2-3; maybe TRBD2 (5 bases). Germline loops: CDR1 LGHNA, CDR2 YNFKEQ. Trimming removed 0 bases at V and 0 bases at J, with 7 bases between. The CDR3 covers 15 residues. The CDR3 protein is CASSQDQRSTDTQYF. The CDR3 DNA is TGTGCCAGCAGCCAAGATCAGCGGAGCACAGATACGCAGTATTTT.